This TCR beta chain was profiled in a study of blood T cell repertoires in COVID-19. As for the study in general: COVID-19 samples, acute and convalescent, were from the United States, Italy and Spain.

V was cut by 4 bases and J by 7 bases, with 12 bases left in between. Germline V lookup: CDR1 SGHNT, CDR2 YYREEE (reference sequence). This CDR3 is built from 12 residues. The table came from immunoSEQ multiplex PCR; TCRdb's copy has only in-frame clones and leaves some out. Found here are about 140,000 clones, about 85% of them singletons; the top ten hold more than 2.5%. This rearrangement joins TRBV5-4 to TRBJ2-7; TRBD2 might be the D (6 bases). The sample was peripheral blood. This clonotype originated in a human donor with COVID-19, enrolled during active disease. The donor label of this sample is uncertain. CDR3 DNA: TGTGCCAGCAGCCCGACCCGGGGGGAGCAGTACTTC. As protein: CASSPTRGEQYF.